Sequencing of this T cell receptor beta chain was carried out in a study of CD8+CD57+ T cells in acquired aplastic anemia. About the study: Healthy donors yielded about 10.8 million CD4+ cell reads on average. Study-wide results and limits: Found in both controls and patients were twenty-nine CD8+ CDR3 sequences.

Genomic DNA acted as the template from which TCR beta VDJ combination and CDR3 sequence profiling were carried out. A single record per CDR3 protein comes from TCRdb applying MiXCR to the reads. The sample lists 400,000 to 450,000 distinct CDR3 sequences, roughly 68% occurring once. Notes on this clonotype: Its antigen is unidentified.

Sequenced sample: sorted CD4+, CD8+, or CD8+CD57+ T cells (not recorded which) from PBMCs. The sequence derives from a human donor in good health, serving as a control.

DNA for the CDR3: TGCAGTGCTAGAGCAGGGACGGATCCGACCCAGTACTTC. Translation: CSARAGTDPTQYF. This rearrangement joins TRBV20-1 to TRBJ2-5; D is perhaps TRBD1 or TRBD2 (5 bases each). V lost 1 base and J lost 7, with 13 bases in between. From germline, CDR1 is DFQATT and CDR2 SNEGSKA (reference sequence). There are 13 residues in the CDR3.